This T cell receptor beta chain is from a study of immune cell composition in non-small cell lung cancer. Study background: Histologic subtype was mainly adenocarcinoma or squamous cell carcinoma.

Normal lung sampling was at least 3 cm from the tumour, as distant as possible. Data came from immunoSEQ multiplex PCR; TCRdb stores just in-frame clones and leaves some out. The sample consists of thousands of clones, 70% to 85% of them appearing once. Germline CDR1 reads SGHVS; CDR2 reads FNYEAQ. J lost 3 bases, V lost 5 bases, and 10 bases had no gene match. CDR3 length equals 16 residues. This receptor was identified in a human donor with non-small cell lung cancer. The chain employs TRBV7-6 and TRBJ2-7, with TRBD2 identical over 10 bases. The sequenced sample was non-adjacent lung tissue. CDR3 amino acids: CASSPEVASGSYEQYF. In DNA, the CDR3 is TGTGCCAGCAGCCCAGAAGTGGCTAGCGGGAGCTACGAGCAGTACTTC.